This T cell receptor (beta chain) originates from a study of blood T cell repertoires in COVID-19. Original processing methods: Using reference gene primer amplification, nucleated cell counts were estimated. TCRdb's table, derived via immunoSEQ multiplex PCR, lists solely in-frame clones and lacks some. The DNA was the basis for D and trimming; V, J and clone size are from that table. The sample consists of 15,000 to 20,000 clones, under 90% of them appearing once. Trimming took 0 bases from V and 2 from J; bases not matched to a gene: 3. The CDR3 covers 17 residues. Germline CDR1 SGHRS, CDR2 YFSETQ. The table lists this clone with a count of one.

This clonotype was obtained from a human donor in a cohort sampled during active COVID-19. This chain links TRBV5-1 with TRBJ2-7, with 15 bases matching TRBD2. Sequences were obtained from peripheral blood. The CDR3 protein is CASSLGGLAGGAYEQYF. DNA of the CDR3: TGCGCCAGCAGCTTGGGAGGACTAGCGGGAGGGGCCTACGAGCAGTACTTC.